Below are 10 T cell receptor beta chains sequenced from a single sample in a study of cytomegalovirus exposure and HLA in healthy donors. Vbeta (60) and Jbeta (13) primers were used in the PCR. Repertoires were generated with immunoSEQ multiplex PCR, while TCRdb's copy carries only in-frame clones and drops some. The sample has 150,000 to 200,000 clones, roughly three quarters seen once. Sequenced sample: PBMCs. All receptors come from a woman aged 50 to 60 in good health and CMV-seronegative.

The gene calls are TRBV5-4 and TRBJ2-4; D ambiguous. The V end was cut by 4 bases, the J end by 1 base, with 15 bases between. The germline CDR1 and CDR2 sequences are SGHNT and YYREEE (reference sequence). This CDR3 is built from 16 residues. CDR3 bases: TGTGCCAGCAGCCCCAGCCTAGGTGTTGCCAAAAACATTCAGTACTTC. Its translation is CASSPSLGVAKNIQYF.

The rearrangement uses TRBV7-2 and TRBJ2-1; 11 nucleotides align to TRBD2. Germline assignment: CDR1 SGHTA and CDR2 FQGNSA. There are 15 residues in the CDR3. V shed 4 bases, J shed 7 bases, and the junction held 6 bases outside the gene matches. CDR3: CASSWVAGGPNEQFF. CDR3 sequence (DNA): TGTGCCAGCAGCTGGGTAGCGGGAGGGCCAAATGAGCAGTTCTTC. Complete variable domain (other parts from reference TRBV7-2 and TRBJ2-1): GAGVSQSPSNKVTEKGKDVELRCDPISGHTALYWYRQSLGQGLEFLIYFQGNSAPDKSGLPSDRFSAERTGGSVSTLTIQRTQQEDSAVYLCASSWVAGGPNEQFFGPGTRLTVL.

The chain couples TRBV7-2 to TRBJ1-3; D not resolved. Per germline, CDR1 SGHTA and CDR2 FQGNSA. Trimming removed 4 bases from V and 0 bases from J, with 10 bases in between. The CDR3 contains 15 residues. The CDR3 is CASSSLVSSGNTIYF. Written as DNA, the CDR3 is TGTGCCAGCAGCTCCCTTGTGAGCTCTGGAAACACCATATATTTT.

This chain uses TRBV4-3 with TRBJ2-2; 14 bases agree with TRBD2. Losses at the gene ends were 4 bases for V and 4 bases for J; bases not matched to a gene: 5. The CDR3 covers 17 residues. Germline-derived CDR1 and CDR2 are LGHNA and YSLEER. The chain's CDR3 is CASSPTSGRAGTGELFF. CDR3 in DNA: TGCGCCAGCAGCCCGACTAGCGGGAGGGCCGGCACCGGGGAGCTGTTTTTT.

V is TRBV7-2 and J is TRBJ1-6, with D possibly matching TRBD1 (5 bases). Germline-derived CDR1 and CDR2 are SGHTA and FQGNSA. This CDR3 contains 11 residues. The ends were cut back, 7 bases at V and 16 bases at J, with 14 bases in the middle. The DNA of the CDR3 is TGTGCCAGCACGCCGGGGGTAAGGCTCCACTTT. Translation gives CASTPGVRLHF.

The chain joins TRBV19 to TRBJ2-1, with a weak D call TRBD2 (6 bases). V gave up 6 bases and J gave up 0 bases, with 18 bases separating them. Germline CDR1 and CDR2: LNHDA and SQIVND (reference sequence). The CDR3 is made up of 17 amino acids. This CDR3 reads CASSTIEAGRSYNEQFF. The CDR3 nucleotides read TGTGCCAGTAGCACAATAGAAGCGGGTCGCTCCTACAATGAGCAGTTCTTC.

This clone was recorded only once. This sequence joins TRBV7-2 and TRBJ2-2; TRBD2 matches at 12 bases. Losses at the gene ends were 4 bases for V and 6 bases for J; bases not matched to a gene: 12. The CDR3 runs to 18 residues. The germline V gene encodes CDR1 SGHTA and CDR2 FQGNSA. The DNA of the CDR3 is TGTGCCAGCAGCTCTTCCCTACTAGCGGGAGGCCATGCCGGGGAGCTGTTTTTT. Its translation: CASSSSLLAGGHAGELFF.

The chain has TRBV29-1 and TRBJ1-2; D perhaps matches TRBD1 (5 bases). Germline CDR1 SQVTM, CDR2 ANQGSEA. The V and J ends lost 6 bases and 14 bases respectively, with 22 bases between them. CDR3 length equals 12 residues. CDR3 nucleotides: TGCAGCGTGGAGAAGACCGGGGACTCGGAGACCTTC. It specifies CSVEKTGDSETF. Complete variable domain (other parts from reference TRBV29-1 and TRBJ1-2): SAVISQKPSRDICQRGTSLTIQCQVDSQVTMMFWYRQQPGQSLTLIATANQGSEATYESGFVIDKFPISRPNLTFSTLTVSNMSPEDSSIYLCSVEKTGDSETFGSGTRLTVV.

The chain uses TRBV19 and TRBJ1-2, with TRBD1 matching 9 bases. Per the germline V gene, CDR1 is LNHDA and CDR2 is SQIVND (reference sequence). The CDR3 length is 15 residues. The J segment lost 3 bases and the V segment lost 8 bases, leaving 10 bases of the junction unmatched. This chain's CDR3 is CASSGGTGTHYGYTF. CDR3 nucleotides: TGTGCCAGTTCTGGTGGGACAGGGACCCACTATGGCTACACCTTC. Looking up the rest from reference TRBV19 and TRBJ1-2 gives the full variable domain: DGGITQSPKYLFRKEGQNVTLSCEQNLNHDAMYWYRQDPGQGLRLIYYSQIVNDFQKGDIAEGYSVSREKKESFPLTVTSAQKNPTAFYLCASSGGTGTHYGYTFGSGTRLTVV.

The chain links TRBV5-1 to TRBJ1-1, with 8 bases fitting TRBD1. The junction had 13 bases not matched to a gene; V was cut back by 1 base and J by 5 bases. The CDR3 has 17 residues. Germline V gene lookup returns CDR1 SGHRS and CDR2 YFSETQ. The CDR3 DNA follows: TGCGCCAGCAGCTTGCTATTCCAGGGGGCCGGAGGAACTGAAGCTTTCTTT. Encoded protein: CASSLLFQGAGGTEAFF.